The next 4 T cell receptor beta chains were all read from a single sample in a study of cytomegalovirus exposure and HLA in healthy donors (dated by TCRdb to the late 2010s). The receptor library was made with the immunoSEQ multiplex PCR assay. The multiplex PCR relied on a mix of 60 forward primers for TCR Vbeta segments and 13 reverse primers for TCR Jbeta segments. The table was pulled from immuneACCESS by TCRdb, which kept in-frame rearrangements only. Such tables lose some clones; where checked, under half of the loss comes from unresolved V genes, and the rest has no known cause. Here the sample has about 190,000 clones; roughly 80% occur a single time. Roughly 6% of the sample belongs to the ten largest clones. Sequencing used PBMCs. Receptor source: a man between 40 and 49 years old in good health and CMV-seropositive.

The rearrangement joins TRBV29-1 to TRBJ1-1; D not certain. This CDR3 comprises 14 residues. Trimming left V 7 bases short and J 1 base short, with 16 bases between. From germline, CDR1 is SQVTM and CDR2 ANQGSEA. The DNA of the CDR3 is TGCAGCGCCGAGGGTCCTGGCGCGAACACTGAAGCTTTCTTT. Its protein is CSAEGPGANTEAFF.

V and J are TRBV28 and TRBJ1-6; maybe TRBD1 (6 bases). The CDR3 extends over 15 amino acids. CDR1 is MDHEN, CDR2 SYDVKM, per germline. V lost 3 bases and J lost 6, with 12 bases in between. CDR3 sequence: CASSLTGQSNSPLHF. CDR3 sequence (DNA): TGTGCCAGCAGTTTGACTGGACAGTCTAATTCACCCCTCCACTTT.

V and J are TRBV28 and TRBJ1-5; D might be TRBD1 (5 bases). The CDR3 is 17 residues long. V gave up 0 bases and J gave up 4 bases, with 16 bases separating them. Germline-derived CDR1 and CDR2 are MDHEN and SYDVKM. This chain's CDR3 is CASSLWVGQGINQPQHF. In DNA form, the CDR3 reads TGTGCCAGCAGTTTATGGGTGGGGCAGGGTATTAATCAGCCCCAGCATTTT. Combining the CDR3 with reference TRBV28 and TRBJ1-5 gives the whole variable domain DVKVTQSSRYLVKRTGEKVFLECVQDMDHENMFWYRQDPGLGLRLIYFSYDVKMKEKGDIPEGYSVSREKKERFSLILESASTNQTSMYLCASSLWVGQGINQPQHFGDGTRLSIL.

The chain carries TRBV2 and TRBJ2-6, with TRBD1 matching over 11 bases. This CDR3 spans 19 amino acids. Per the germline V gene, CDR1 is SNHLY and CDR2 is FYNNEI. Losses at the gene ends were 7 bases for V and 0 bases for J; bases not matched to a gene: 11. Here the CDR3 DNA reads TGTGCCAGCACGTGGGACAGGGGGAGAACCAGCTCTGGGGCCAACGTCCTGACTTTC. Translating it yields CASTWDRGRTSSGANVLTF.